This TCR beta chain was sequenced for a study of vaccination effects on CD4 cells after COVID-19. Study overall: Vaccine administered to participants consisted of two doses of either BNT162b2 or mRNA-1273.

Comment on this clone: The antigen remains unidentified.

Expansion of antigen-specific CD4+ T cells with viral peptide pools was carried out by the ViraFEST assay before sequencing. It was after approximately 11 days of culture that CD4+ T cells were isolated. Vaccine recipients, nucleocapsid antibody negative, had no prior SARS-CoV-2 infection. Half-medium replacement with IL-2 medium occurred on days 3 and 7. Here immunoSEQ multiplex PCR was the method, and the copy in TCRdb shows in-frame clones only, minus some. Of some 22,000 clones in the sample, 55% to 80% were seen once. The CDR3 is 14 residues long. The V gene's germline CDR1 is SGHTA and CDR2 FQGNSA. Trimming at V came to 4 bases and at J to 8 bases, leaving 8 bases not matched to a gene.

The sample here was CD4+ T cells from PBMCs cultured with SARS-CoV-2 spike peptides, taken before COVID-19 vaccination. The rearrangement links TRBV7-2 to TRBJ2-3, with 8 bases fitting TRBD1. The TCR sequence derives from a human donor who received a COVID-19 vaccine. CDR3 loop: CASSSIHTGGTQYF. CDR3 DNA sequence: TGTGCCAGCAGCTCGATCCACACAGGGGGTACGCAGTATTTT.